The entry that follows covers one TCR beta chain sequence. The CDR3 runs 14 residues. The germline V gene has CDR1 SGHRS and CDR2 YFSETQ. The ends were cut back, 0 bases at V and 5 bases at J, with 11 bases in the middle. The repertoire was sequenced with immunoSEQ multiplex PCR; TCRdb's copy has only in-frame clones and lacks some. The profile covers 84,000 or so clones, with 90% to 95% appearing a single time and roughly 0.25% taken by the ten largest. The sample originates from a study of technical replicates of blood from a handful of donors. The gene calls are TRBV5-1 and TRBJ1-1; a weak D match, TRBD1 (5 bases). The source of this sequence is a human donor in good health. Material: T cells isolated from PBMCs. DNA of the CDR3: TGCGCCAGCAGCTTGGAGGCGGGGGGAACTGAAGCTTTCTTT. Translated, it gives CASSLEAGGTEAFF. The complete variable domain, with remaining parts taken from reference TRBV5-1 and TRBJ1-1, reads KAGVTQTPRYLIKTRGQQVTLSCSPISGHRSVSWYQQTPGQGLQFLFEYFSETQRNKGNFPGRFSGRQFSNSRSEMNVSTLELGDSALYLCASSLEAGGTEAFFGQGTRLTVV.